The TCR beta chain described here comes from a study of blood T cell repertoires in COVID-19. The overall study: Researchers got acute and convalescent COVID-19 samples from the United States, Italy and Spain. PBMCs, B-cell-depleted T cells, or T cells were the source of the cDNA or gDNA that made up the material.

J gave up 2 bases and V 5 bases, and 8 bases lay outside the gene matches. The germline CDR1 and CDR2 sequences are MNHNY and SVGAGI (reference sequence). This CDR3 has 15 residues. In the study's own analysis: The authors estimated nucleated cell counts from reference gene primer amplification. Here immunoSEQ multiplex PCR was the method, and the copy in TCRdb shows in-frame clones only, minus some. The DNA was the basis for D and trimming; V, J and clone size are from that table. The repertoire holds about 110,000 clones, with roughly 85% as singletons. The chain uses TRBV6-6 and TRBJ2-7; 8 bases align to TRBD1. Material: peripheral blood. The TCR sequence derives from a human donor in a cohort sampled during active COVID-19. The chain's CDR3 is CASSNRGTGAYEQYF. Written as DNA, the CDR3 is TGTGCCAGCAGTAACAGGGGGACAGGCGCCTACGAGCAGTACTTC.